This T cell receptor (beta chain) was sequenced during a study of persistence of HIV-infected CD4 T cells. Anti-CD3/anti-CD28 beads served as a nonspecific positive control stimulus. CD4+ T cells upregulating both CD40 ligand and CD69 were sorted as responding cells. A remark on this clone: The antigen remains undetermined.

The CDR3 loop spans 14 amino acids. Trimming cost V 3 bases and J 6 bases; bases outside gene matches: 6. CDR1 is LGHDT, CDR2 YNNKEL, per germline (reference sequence). This was the immunoSEQ version 4 assay in survey mode. The table came from immunoSEQ multiplex PCR; TCRdb's copy has only in-frame clones and leaves some out. The sample contains 43,000 or so clones, about 90% of which appear only once. The V and J genes are TRBV3-1 (or the pseudogene TRBV3-2) and TRBJ1-1; 8 nucleotides agree with TRBD1. Specimen: CD4+ T cells sorted from PBMCs after 18-hour stimulation, collected from a patient who received antiretroviral therapy. This receptor was identified in an adult man with HIV who was CMV-seropositive. The CDR3 loop is CASSHRQGFAEAFF. CDR3 nucleotides: TGTGCCAGCAGCCACCGACAGGGGTTCGCTGAAGCTTTCTTT.